This T cell receptor beta chain is from a study of blood T cell repertoires in COVID-19. The CDR3 extends over 15 amino acids. V was clipped by 3 bases and J by 5 bases, with 13 bases between them. Germline V lookup: CDR1 SGHDN, CDR2 FVKESK. The data were produced by immunoSEQ multiplex PCR, yet TCRdb's version contains in-frame clones alone and is incomplete. Here the sample spans approximately 110,000 clones, around 66% being singletons. This rearrangement joins TRBV14 to TRBJ2-2; the D gene is possibly TRBD1 (5 bases). The specimen was peripheral blood. The clonotype was recovered from a man aged 80 or over with acute or convalescent COVID-19. The CDR3 here is CASSQVFQGTGELFF. In nucleotides, the CDR3 is TGTGCCAGCAGCCAGGTTTTCCAGGGTACCGGGGAGCTGTTTTTT.